The TCR beta chain under discussion was sequenced for a study of T cells in Graves' hyperthyroidism and ophthalmopathy. Study conclusions and caveats: A model using 13 V-J features told ophthalmopathy apart from stable hyperthyroidism.

Orbital computed tomography, thyroid ultrasound, serum thyroxine and TRAb, and clinical symptoms together informed the diagnoses. The ends were cut back, 1 base at V and 2 bases at J, with 3 bases in the middle. CDR3 length: 14 amino acids. Germline V gene data show CDR1 as SGHTA and CDR2 as FQGNSA. Regions amplified from RNA transcripts were the TCR beta CDR3 regions. Primed by the HTBI set, a first-round RT-PCR was run on the TCR CDR3. Each CDR3 protein gets one entry after TCRdb re-called the multiplex PCR reads with MiXCR. The table records around 600,000 distinct CDR3 sequences, over 40% of them present only once. This clonotype has at least ten counts. Its antigen is currently unknown.

The sample taken for sequencing was peripheral blood or thyroid tissue (not recorded which). The sequence derives from an adult man with Graves' disease, either hyperthyroidism or ophthalmopathy (not recorded which). This rearrangement joins TRBV7-2 to TRBJ1-6; D gene unclear. The CDR3 here is CASSLVPYNSPLHF. CDR3 DNA sequence: TGTGCCAGCAGCTTAGTACCCTATAATTCACCCCTCCACTTT. Combining the CDR3 with reference TRBV7-2 and TRBJ1-6 gives the whole variable domain GAGVSQSPSNKVTEKGKDVELRCDPISGHTALYWYRQSLGQGLEFLIYFQGNSAPDKSGLPSDRFSAERTGGSVSTLTIQRTQQEDSAVYLCASSLVPYNSPLHFGNGTRLTVT.